The T cell receptor beta chain described here comes from a study of T cells in Graves' hyperthyroidism and ophthalmopathy. Study-level findings and limits: Ophthalmopathy was distinguished from stable hyperthyroidism by 13 V-J signatures.

Thyroid ultrasound and orbital computed tomography, with clinical symptoms and serum thyroxine and TRAb, informed diagnoses. Before ophthalmopathy appeared, progressors gave blood at initial hyperthyroidism diagnosis. Source material for PBMCs was less than 12 ml fresh peripheral blood. Amplification targeted TCR beta CDR3 regions from RNA transcripts. A set of HTBI primers served as the primers for a first-round RT-PCR of the TCR CDR3. One entry per CDR3 protein results from TCRdb running MiXCR on the multiplex PCR reads. The table records under 450,000 distinct CDR3 sequences, approximately 13% of them present only once. Germline CDR1 is GTSNPN and CDR2 is SVGIG (reference sequence). CDR3 size: 15 residues. Between the trimmed V and J ends, which lost 4 bases and 2 bases, there was a span of 17 bases. This clonotype was counted at least ten times. Its antigen is unidentified.

The chain couples TRBV30 to TRBJ2-5; no firm D call. Sequenced material: blood. The origin of this receptor is a man aged 25-40 years with Graves' hyperthyroidism that later progressed to Graves' ophthalmopathy. CDR3 nucleotides: TGTGCCTGGATTTGGGGATTTGGACGGCAAGAGACCCAGTACTTC. Its protein is CAWIWGFGRQETQYF.